Listed below are T cell receptor beta chains from one sample, sequenced in a study of a mutant IDH1 vaccine in newly diagnosed glioma. Sequencing was performed with immunoSEQ multiplex PCR; in TCRdb, only in-frame clones are kept and a portion is missing. The repertoire holds roughly 60,000 clones, with 75% to 85% as singletons. What these receptors recognize is not known. This specimen was PBMCs, taken from a glioma patient whose treatment included an IDH1 peptide vaccine. These receptors all stem from a man aged 40-50 years with glioma. The CDR3 runs from the conserved cysteine through the conserved F or W. A D gene is named only where the DNA matches it firmly. Expanded clones are given a class, and other clones once, few, many or no size at all.

-,TRBJ2-3,TRBD2,TRBV6-1,CASSRLAGVPDTQYF,TGTGCCAGCAGTCGACTAGCGGGAGTTCCAGATACGCAGTATTTT
-,TRBJ2-3,-,TRBV4-2,CASSQSPGPDTQYF,TGTGCCAGCAGCCAATCACCAGGCCCAGATACGCAGTATTTT
-,TRBJ2-3,-,TRBV9,CASSVVPSPLMADTQYF,TGTGCCAGCAGCGTAGTCCCTAGCCCCCTTATGGCAGATACGCAGTATTTT
-,TRBJ2-7,-,TRBV28,CASSSRRVGDEQYF,TGTGCCAGCAGTTCCCGAAGGGTGGGAGACGAGCAGTACTTC
once,TRBJ2-7,-,TRBV5-1,CASSFSGTRLSNEQYF,TGCGCCAGCAGTTTCTCCGGGACTCGACTATCCAACGAGCAGTACTTC
-,TRBJ1-2,-,TRBV2,CASSGTAGYGYTF,TGTGCCAGCAGTGGTACAGCCGGCTATGGCTACACCTTC
-,TRBJ2-2,-,TRBV11-3,CASSLVRGTGELFF,TGTGCCAGCAGCTTAGTCCGCGGCACCGGGGAGCTGTTTTTT
-,TRBJ1-3,-,TRBV30,CAWGAGAGNTIYF,TGTGCCTGGGGAGCCGGCGCTGGAAACACCATATATTTT
-,TRBJ1-4,TRBD1,TRBV28,CASSSMSSGGGGRKLFF,TGTGCCAGCAGTTCAATGTCCTCAGGGGGGGGAGGGAGGAAACTGTTTTTT
-,TRBJ2-7,-,TRBV7-2,CASSLARYEQYF,TGTGCCAGCAGCTTAGCTCGCTACGAGCAGTACTTC
-,TRBJ1-3,TRBD1,TRBV29-1,CSALGQGENTIYF,TGCAGCGCCCTGGGGCAGGGGGAAAACACCATATATTTT
few,TRBJ1-1,-,TRBV7-8,CASSLGWSKTEAFF,TGTGCCAGCAGCTTAGGGTGGTCGAAAACTGAAGCTTTCTTT
few,TRBJ1-4,-,TRBV5-5,CASSGRATNEKLFF,TGTGCCAGCTCTGGGAGAGCAACTAATGAAAAACTGTTTTTT
once,TRBJ2-4,TRBD2,TRBV18,CASSQGTSGSAPLGF,TGTGCCAGCTCACAAGGGACTAGCGGGAGCGCGCCGCTCGGCTTC
-,TRBJ2-2,TRBD2,TRBV10-1,CASCPGLAGDANTGELFF,TGCGCCAGCTGTCCGGGACTAGCGGGGGACGCGAACACCGGGGAGCTGTTTTTT
-,TRBJ2-7,-,TRBV13,CASSPDSTYEQYF,TGTGCCAGCAGCCCTGACAGCACCTACGAGCAGTACTTC
medium-sized,TRBJ2-7,TRBD1,TRBV4-2,CASSPEGQGVYEQYF,TGTGCCAGCAGCCCAGAGGGGCAGGGGGTCTACGAGCAGTACTTC
few,TRBJ1-2,-,TRBV27,CASSLTRRGGYTF,TGTGCCAGCAGTCTCACCCGCAGGGGCGGCTACACCTTC
-,TRBJ1-3,TRBD1,TRBV5-8,CASSWDRGGNTIYF,TGTGCCAGCAGCTGGGACAGGGGGGGAAACACCATATATTTT
-,TRBJ2-7,TRBD2,TRBV7-2,CASTPTSKSYEQYF,TGTGCCAGCACCCCGACTAGCAAGAGCTACGAGCAGTACTTC
many,TRBJ2-3,-,TRBV28,CASSFVSGSDTQYF,TGTGCCAGCAGTTTCGTATCCGGTTCAGATACGCAGTATTTT
-,TRBJ2-2,-,TRBV6-6,CASTAPTRANTGELFF,TGTGCCAGCACCGCACCGACCCGCGCGAACACCGGGGAGCTGTTTTTT
-,TRBJ2-7,TRBD1,TRBV7-9,CASTGGQAPYEQYF,TGTGCCAGCACCGGAGGACAGGCTCCCTACGAGCAGTACTTC
-,TRBJ2-3,-,TRBV29-1,CSVEDAGGTDTQYF,TGCAGCGTTGAAGACGCCGGGGGCACAGATACGCAGTATTTT
-,TRBJ2-5,-,TRBV30,CAWRIRGIPQETQYF,TGTGCCTGGAGAATTCGGGGGATACCACAAGAGACCCAGTACTTC
-,TRBJ1-5,-,TRBV19,CASSRQVLDNQPQHF,TGTGCCAGTAGTCGCCAGGTCTTGGACAATCAGCCCCAGCATTTT
-,TRBJ1-1,-,TRBV6-1,CASSEALPGPGTRIEAFF,TGTGCCAGCAGTGAAGCGCTTCCGGGACCTGGGACGAGAATTGAAGCTTTCTTT
-,TRBJ2-5,-,TRBV7-2,CASSAAGETQYF,TGTGCCAGCAGCGCGGCGGGAGAGACCCAGTACTTC
once,TRBJ2-7,-,TRBV5-4,CASSLGQAQYF,TGTGCCAGCAGCTTGGGACAGGCGCAGTACTTC
-,TRBJ1-4,TRBD1,TRBV18,CASSPSGTGVEKLFF,TGTGCCAGCTCACCGTCGGGGACAGGGGTTGAAAAACTGTTTTTT
-,TRBJ1-2,-,TRBV18,CASSPSLELWGYTF,TGTGCCAGCTCACCCTCTTTAGAACTATGGGGCTACACCTTC
once,TRBJ2-1,-,TRBV30,CAWSVGARASYNEQFF,TGTGCCTGGAGTGTGGGGGCCAGAGCCTCCTACAATGAGCAGTTCTTC
-,TRBJ2-5,-,TRBV18,CASSPQKSRIETQYF,TGTGCCAGCTCACCTCAAAAATCCAGGATTGAGACCCAGTACTTC
-,TRBJ1-2,TRBD1,TRBV6-1,CASRIQGGNGYTF,TGTGCCAGCAGGATTCAGGGGGGGAATGGCTACACCTTC
-,TRBJ1-6,-,TRBV5-5,CASSSPDSPLHF,TGTGCCAGCAGCTCTCCGGACTCACCCCTCCACTTT
-,TRBJ1-4,-,TRBV4-3,CASSQGSATNEKLFF,TGCGCCAGCAGCCAAGGGTCTGCAACTAATGAAAAACTGTTTTTT
-,TRBJ2-2,-,TRBV12-5,CASAWDEHRGAVF,TGTGCTAGTGCCTGGGACGAACACCGGGGAGCTGTTTTT
-,TRBJ2-5,TRBD1,TRBV5-1,CASSLTDRTQETQYF,TGCGCCAGCAGCTTGACGGACAGGACTCAAGAGACCCAGTACTTC
-,TRBJ2-4,TRBD1,TRBV28,CASIPGQGAKNIQYF,TGTGCCAGCATTCCCGGACAGGGGGCCAAAAACATTCAGTACTTC
once,TRBJ2-7,TRBD2,TRBV7-2,CASSLGGGGGSVSYF,TGTGCCAGCAGCTTAGGAGGAGGCGGGGGGTCGGTTTCGTACTTC
-,TRBJ2-3,TRBD1,TRBV18,CASSVDRRTDTQYF,TGTGCCAGCTCGGTGGACAGGCGTACAGATACGCAGTATTTT
-,TRBJ1-2,TRBD1,TRBV5-4,CASSLYRGDYGYTF,TGTGCCAGCAGCTTGTACAGGGGGGACTATGGCTACACCTTC
-,TRBJ2-2,TRBD2,TRBV19,CASSIGLAGGPKVGELFF,TGTGCCAGTAGTATAGGACTAGCGGGAGGGCCTAAGGTCGGGGAGCTGTTTTTT
-,TRBJ2-5,TRBD2,TRBV5-5,CASSLGLAGGQETQYF,TGTGCCAGCAGCTTGGGACTAGCGGGGGGACAAGAGACCCAGTACTTC
-,TRBJ2-7,-,TRBV19,CASSIAGQTYEQYF,TGTGCCAGTAGTATTGCGGGACAAACCTACGAGCAGTACTTC
-,TRBJ2-7,-,TRBV6-5,CASSYSRLNEQYF,TGTGCCAGCAGTTACTCGAGGCTGAACGAGCAGTACTTC
-,TRBJ2-3,-,TRBV11-3,CASSPDSEGTDTQYF,TGTGCCAGCAGCCCGGACAGCGAAGGTACAGATACGCAGTATTTT
-,TRBJ1-2,TRBD1,TRBV10-3,CAIRNQGAGYGYTF,TGTGCCATCAGGAACCAGGGGGCAGGCTATGGCTACACCTTC
-,TRBJ2-5,-,TRBV6-6,CASSTVREQYF,TGTGCCAGCAGTACCGTGAGGGAGCAGTACTTC
-,TRBJ1-2,-,TRBV6-5,CASTMLQGSDGYTF,TGTGCCAGCACCATGCTTCAGGGGTCAGATGGCTACACCTTC
-,TRBJ1-6,TRBD1,TRBV7-9,CASSTLDRGINSPLHF,TGTGCCAGCAGCACCCTGGACAGGGGGATTAATTCACCCCTCCACTTT
-,TRBJ2-1,TRBD2,TRBV11-3,CASSPSGSSYNEQFF,TGTGCCAGCAGCCCCAGCGGGAGCTCCTACAATGAGCAGTTCTTC
once,TRBJ2-5,TRBD2,TRBV28,CASASWTSGLPGQETQYF,TGTGCCAGCGCCTCCTGGACTAGCGGACTACCGGGGCAAGAGACCCAGTACTTC
-,TRBJ1-2,-,TRBV29-1,CSVGESPRYGYTF,TGCAGCGTTGGGGAGAGCCCTAGGTATGGCTACACCTTC
-,TRBJ2-7,-,TRBV30,CAWRRVDYEQYF,TGTGCCTGGAGGAGGGTAGACTACGAGCAGTACTTC
-,TRBJ1-3,-,TRBV7-9,CASSLGPGSSGNTIYF,TGTGCCAGCAGCTTAGGACCAGGGAGCTCTGGAAACACCATATATTTT
-,TRBJ2-1,TRBD2,TRBV7-2,CASSLDVRRGGQFF,TGTGCCAGCAGCTTAGATGTCAGGCGGGGGGGGCAGTTCTTC
once,TRBJ2-5,-,TRBV5-1,CASSLYRETQYF,TGCGCCAGCAGCTTGTACCGGGAGACCCAGTACTTC
-,TRBJ1-1,-,TRBV2,CASSPEDTEAFF,TGTGCCAGCAGCCCCGAGGACACTGAAGCTTTCTTT
-,TRBJ2-7,-,TRBV10-2,CASSDPTVYEQYF,TGCGCCAGCAGTGATCCTACTGTCTACGAGCAGTACTTC